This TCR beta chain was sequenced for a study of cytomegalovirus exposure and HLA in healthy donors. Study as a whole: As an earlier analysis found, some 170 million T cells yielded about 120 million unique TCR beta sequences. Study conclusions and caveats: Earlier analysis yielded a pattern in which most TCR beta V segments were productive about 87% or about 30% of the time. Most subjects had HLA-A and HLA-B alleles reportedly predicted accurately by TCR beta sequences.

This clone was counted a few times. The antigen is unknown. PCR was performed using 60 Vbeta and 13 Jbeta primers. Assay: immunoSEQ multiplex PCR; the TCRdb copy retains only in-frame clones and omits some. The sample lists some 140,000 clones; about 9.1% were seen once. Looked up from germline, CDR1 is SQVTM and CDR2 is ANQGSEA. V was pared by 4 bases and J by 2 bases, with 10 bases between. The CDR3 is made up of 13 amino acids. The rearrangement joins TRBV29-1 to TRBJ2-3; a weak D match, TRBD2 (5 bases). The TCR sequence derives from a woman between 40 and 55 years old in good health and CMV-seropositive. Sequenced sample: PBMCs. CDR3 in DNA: TGCAGCGTTGTGCGGGTAAACACAGATACGCAGTATTTT. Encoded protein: CSVVRVNTDTQYF.